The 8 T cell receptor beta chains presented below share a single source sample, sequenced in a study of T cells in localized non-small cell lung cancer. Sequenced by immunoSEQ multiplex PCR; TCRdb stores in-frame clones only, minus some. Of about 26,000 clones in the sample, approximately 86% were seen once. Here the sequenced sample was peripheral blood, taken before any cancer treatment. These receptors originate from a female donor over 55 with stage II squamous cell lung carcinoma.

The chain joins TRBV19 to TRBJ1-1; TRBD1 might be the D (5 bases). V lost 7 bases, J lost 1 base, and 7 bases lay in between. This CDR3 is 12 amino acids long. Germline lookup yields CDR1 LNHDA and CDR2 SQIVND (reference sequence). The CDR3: CASTGGNTEAFF. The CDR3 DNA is TGTGCCAGTACCGGGGGGAACACTGAAGCTTTCTTT. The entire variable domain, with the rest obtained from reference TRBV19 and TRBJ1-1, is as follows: DGGITQSPKYLFRKEGQNVTLSCEQNLNHDAMYWYRQDPGQGLRLIYYSQIVNDFQKGDIAEGYSVSREKKESFPLTVTSAQKNPTAFYLCASTGGNTEAFFGQGTRLTVV.

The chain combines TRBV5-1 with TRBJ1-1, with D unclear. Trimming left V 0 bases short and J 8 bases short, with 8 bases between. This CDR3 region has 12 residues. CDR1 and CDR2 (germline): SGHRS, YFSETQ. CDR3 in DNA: TGCGCCAGCAGCTTGGCCGGCAGAGAAGCTTTCTTT. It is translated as CASSLAGREAFF.

In DNA, the CDR3 is TGTGCCAGCAGCTTAGGGGGGGACTTATCCACCGGGGAGCTGTTTTTT. It yields the protein CASSLGGDLSTGELFF. The V gene is TRBV11-2, the J gene TRBJ2-2; weak D call: TRBD2 (6 bases). The CDR3 contains 16 residues. The V gene lost 1 base and the J gene lost 4 bases, with 13 bases spanning the gap. The germline V gene encodes CDR1 SGHAT and CDR2 FQNNGV. The entire variable domain, with the rest obtained from reference TRBV11-2 and TRBJ2-2, is as follows: EAGVAQSPRYKIIEKRQSVAFWCNPISGHATLYWYQQILGQGPKLLIQFQNNGVVDDSQLPKDRFSAERLKGVDSTLKIQPAKLEDSAVYLCASSLGGDLSTGELFFGEGSRLTVL.

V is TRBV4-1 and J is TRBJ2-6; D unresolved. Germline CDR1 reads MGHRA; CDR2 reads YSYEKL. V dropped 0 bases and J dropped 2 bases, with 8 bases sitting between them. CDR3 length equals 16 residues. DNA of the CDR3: TGCGCCAGCAGCCAAGATCAAGGGACTGGGGCCAACGTCCTGACTTTC. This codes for CASSQDQGTGANVLTF.

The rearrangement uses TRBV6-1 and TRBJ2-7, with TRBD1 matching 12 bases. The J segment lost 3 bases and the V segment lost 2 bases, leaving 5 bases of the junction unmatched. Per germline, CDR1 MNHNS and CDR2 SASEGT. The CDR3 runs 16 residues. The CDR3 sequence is CASSERDRGQGYEQYF. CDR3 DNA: TGTGCCAGCAGTGAAAGGGACAGGGGGCAGGGCTACGAGCAGTACTTC.

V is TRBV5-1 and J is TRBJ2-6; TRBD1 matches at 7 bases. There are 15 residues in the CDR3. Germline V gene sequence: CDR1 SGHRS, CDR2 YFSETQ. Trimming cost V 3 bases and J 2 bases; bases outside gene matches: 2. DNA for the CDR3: TGCGCCAGCAGCTGGGGACAGACTGGGGCCAACGTCCTGACTTTC. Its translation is CASSWGQTGANVLTF.

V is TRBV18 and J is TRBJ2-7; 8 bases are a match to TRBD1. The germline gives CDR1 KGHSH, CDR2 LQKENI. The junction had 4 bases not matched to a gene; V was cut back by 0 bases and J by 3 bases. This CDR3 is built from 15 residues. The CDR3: CASSPPSGQGYEQYF. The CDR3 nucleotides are TGTGCCAGCTCACCACCCTCCGGACAGGGCTACGAGCAGTACTTC. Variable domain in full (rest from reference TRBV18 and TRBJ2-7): NAGVMQNPRHLVRRRGQEARLRCSPMKGHSHVYWYRQLPEEGLKFMVYLQKENIIDESGMPKERFSAEFPKEGPSILRIQQVVRGDSAAYFCASSPPSGQGYEQYFGPGTRLTVT.

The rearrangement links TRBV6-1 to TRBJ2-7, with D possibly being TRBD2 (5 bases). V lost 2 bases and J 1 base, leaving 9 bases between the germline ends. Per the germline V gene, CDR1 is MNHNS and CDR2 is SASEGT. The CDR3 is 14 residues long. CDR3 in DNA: TGTGCCAGCAGTGAACCCCCGGGATCCTACGAGCAGTACTTC. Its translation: CASSEPPGSYEQYF.